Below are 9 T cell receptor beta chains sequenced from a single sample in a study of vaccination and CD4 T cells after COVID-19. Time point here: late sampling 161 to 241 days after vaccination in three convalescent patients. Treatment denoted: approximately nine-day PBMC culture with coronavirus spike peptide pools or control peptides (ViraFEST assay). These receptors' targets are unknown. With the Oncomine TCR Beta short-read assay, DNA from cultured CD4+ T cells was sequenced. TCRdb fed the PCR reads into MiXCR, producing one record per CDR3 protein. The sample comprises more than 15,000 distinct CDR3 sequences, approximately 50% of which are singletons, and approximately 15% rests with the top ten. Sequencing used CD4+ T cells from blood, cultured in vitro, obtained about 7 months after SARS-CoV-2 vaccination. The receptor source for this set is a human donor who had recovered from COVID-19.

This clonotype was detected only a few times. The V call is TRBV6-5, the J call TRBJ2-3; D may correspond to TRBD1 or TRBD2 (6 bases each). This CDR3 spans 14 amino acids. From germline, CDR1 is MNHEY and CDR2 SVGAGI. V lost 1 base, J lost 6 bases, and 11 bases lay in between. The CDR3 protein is CASSYWGAADTQYF. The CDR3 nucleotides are TGTGCCAGCAGTTACTGGGGGGCAGCGGATACGCAGTATTTT.

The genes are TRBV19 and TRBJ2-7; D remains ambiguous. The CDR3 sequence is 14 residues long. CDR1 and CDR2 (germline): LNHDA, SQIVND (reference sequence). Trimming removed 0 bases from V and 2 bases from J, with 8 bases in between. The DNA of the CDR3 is TGTGCCAGTAGTATAGATTTGGCCCCCTACGAGCAGTACTTC. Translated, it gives CASSIDLAPYEQYF.

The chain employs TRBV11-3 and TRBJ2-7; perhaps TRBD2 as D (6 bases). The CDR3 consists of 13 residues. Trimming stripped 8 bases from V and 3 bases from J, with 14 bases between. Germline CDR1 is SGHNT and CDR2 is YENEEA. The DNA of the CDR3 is TGTGCCAGCGGACAACGGGAGCACTACGAGCAGTACTTC. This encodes CASGQREHYEQYF.

The DNA for the CDR3 is TGCGCCAGCAGTCTAGGACCCGCGCCGTACCAAGAGACCCAGTACTTC. It specifies CASSLGPAPYQETQYF. The J gene is TRBJ2-5, the V gene TRBV5-1; D unresolved. The CDR3 loop spans 16 amino acids. Germline V CDR1 and CDR2: SGHRS, YFSETQ. V lost 5 bases, J lost 0 bases, and 17 bases lay in between.

The CDR3 here is CAISESGGKGYEQYF. The CDR3 DNA reads as TGTGCCATCAGTGAGTCTGGAGGGAAGGGCTACGAGCAGTACTTC. The V gene is TRBV10-3, the J gene TRBJ2-7; D is possibly TRBD2 (6 bases). This CDR3 is built from 15 residues. From germline, CDR1 is ENHRY and CDR2 SYGVKD. V was pared by 0 bases and J by 3 bases, with 12 bases between.

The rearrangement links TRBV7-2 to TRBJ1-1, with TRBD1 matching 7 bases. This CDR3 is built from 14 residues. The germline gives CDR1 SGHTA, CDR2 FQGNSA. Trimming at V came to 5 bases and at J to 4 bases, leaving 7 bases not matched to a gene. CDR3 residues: CASSITGAGTEAFF. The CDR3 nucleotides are TGTGCCAGCAGCATCACAGGGGCGGGCACTGAAGCTTTCTTT.

This CDR3 reads CASTIQGWGNIQYF. The DNA for the CDR3 is TGTGCCAGCACCATACAGGGGTGGGGAAACATTCAGTACTTC. The V gene is TRBV6-1, the J gene TRBJ2-4; 7 bases are shared with TRBD1. Germline lookup yields CDR1 MNHNS and CDR2 SASEGT. Losses at the gene ends were 7 bases for V and 6 bases for J; bases not matched to a gene: 9. The CDR3 spans 14 residues.

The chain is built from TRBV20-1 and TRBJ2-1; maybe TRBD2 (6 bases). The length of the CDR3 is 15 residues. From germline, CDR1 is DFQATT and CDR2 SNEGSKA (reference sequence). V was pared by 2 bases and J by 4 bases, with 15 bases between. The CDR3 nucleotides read TGCAGTGCTAGACACCGGCTAGGGAGGTACAATGAGCAGTTCTTC. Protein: CSARHRLGRYNEQFF.

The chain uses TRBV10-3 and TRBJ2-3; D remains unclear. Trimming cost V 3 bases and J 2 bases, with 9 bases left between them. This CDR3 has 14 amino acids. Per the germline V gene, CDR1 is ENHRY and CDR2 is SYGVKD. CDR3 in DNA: TGTGCCATCAGTGACTACCCAAACACAGATACGCAGTATTTT. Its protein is CAISDYPNTDTQYF.